Listed here is a single T cell receptor (beta chain). Germline CDR1 is MDHEN and CDR2 is SYDVKM. The V end lost 3 bases, the J end lost 2 bases, and 11 bases lay between the germline ends. The CDR3 runs 15 residues. Authors' analysis steps: Amplification of reference gene primers provided the estimated nucleated cell counts. The repertoire was sequenced with immunoSEQ multiplex PCR; TCRdb's copy has only in-frame clones and lacks some. V and J calls and clone size follow that table, whereas D and trimming were derived from the DNA. The data show 99,000 or so clones, about 87% seen once. This record belongs to a study of blood T cell repertoires in COVID-19. Looking at the study overall: PBMCs, B-cell-depleted T cells, or T cells were the source of the cDNA or gDNA that made up the material.

The gene calls are TRBV28 and TRBJ1-5; D not certain. The TCR originated in a man aged 50-59 years with acute or convalescent COVID-19. Sequenced material: peripheral blood. CDR3 protein: CASSLSGEGNQPQHF. The CDR3 DNA sequence: TGTGCCAGCAGTTTGTCCGGGGAGGGCAATCAGCCCCAGCATTTT.